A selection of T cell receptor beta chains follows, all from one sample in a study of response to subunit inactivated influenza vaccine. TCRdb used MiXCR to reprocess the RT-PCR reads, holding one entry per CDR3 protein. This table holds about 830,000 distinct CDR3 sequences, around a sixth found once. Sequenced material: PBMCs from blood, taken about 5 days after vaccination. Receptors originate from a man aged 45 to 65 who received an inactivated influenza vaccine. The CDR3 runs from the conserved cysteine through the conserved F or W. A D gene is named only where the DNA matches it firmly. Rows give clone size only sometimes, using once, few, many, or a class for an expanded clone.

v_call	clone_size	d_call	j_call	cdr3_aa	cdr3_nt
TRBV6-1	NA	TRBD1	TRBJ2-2	CASRGQGARVGELFF	TGTGCCAGCAGGGGACAGGGGGCGCGTGTCGGGGAGCTGTTTTTT
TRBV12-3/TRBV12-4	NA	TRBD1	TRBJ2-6	CASSTGAGANVLTF	TGTGCCAGCAGTACAGGGGCTGGGGCCAACGTCCTGACTTTC
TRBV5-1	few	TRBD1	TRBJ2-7	CASSSSQGAGYEQYF	TGCGCCAGCAGCTCCAGCCAGGGGGCAGGCTACGAGCAGTACTTC
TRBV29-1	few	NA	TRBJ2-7	CSVESQGRYEQYF	TGCAGCGTTGAGTCACAGGGACGATACGAGCAGTACTTC
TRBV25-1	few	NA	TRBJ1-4	CASSDFWEKLFF	TGTGCCAGCAGTGACTTCTGGGAAAAACTGTTTTTT
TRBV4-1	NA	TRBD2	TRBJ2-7	CASSQDAPPVGRVDYEQYF	TGCGCCAGCAGCCAAGATGCCCCCCCGGTTGGGAGGGTTGACTACGAGCAGTACTTC
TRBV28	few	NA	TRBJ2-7	CASSPNTKSIYEQYF	TGTGCCAGCAGCCCCAACACAAAGAGTATATACGAGCAGTACTTC
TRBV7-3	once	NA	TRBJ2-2	CASRRGRENTGELFF	TGTGCCAGCAGGAGGGGGCGGGAGAACACCGGGGAGCTGTTTTTT
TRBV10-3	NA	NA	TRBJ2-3	CAISRDFPGSDTQYF	TGTGCCATCAGTCGGGACTTCCCTGGGTCAGATACGCAGTATTTT
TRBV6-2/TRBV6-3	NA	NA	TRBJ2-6	CASSSYGVSGANVLTF	TGTGCCAGCAGTTCATACGGGGTCTCTGGGGCCAACGTCCTGACTTTC
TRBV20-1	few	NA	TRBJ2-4	CSATLAGDKNIQYF	TGCAGTGCTACCTTGGCAGGGGATAAAAACATTCAGTACTTC
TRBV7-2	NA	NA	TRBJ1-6	CASSLDNTALHF	TGTGCCAGCAGCTTAGACAATACAGCCCTCCACTTT
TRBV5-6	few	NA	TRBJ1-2	CASSLGRGPGYTF	TGTGCCAGCAGCTTGGGGCGCGGGCCTGGCTACACCTTC
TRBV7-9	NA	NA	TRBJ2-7	CASSLDGRIYEQYF	TGTGCCAGCAGCTTAGACGGCAGGATCTACGAGCAGTACTTC
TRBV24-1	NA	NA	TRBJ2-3	CATSDLVSATDTQYF	TGTGCCACCAGTGATTTAGTTTCGGCTACAGATACGCAGTATTTT
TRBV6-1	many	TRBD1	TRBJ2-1	CASRGQVFDNEQFF	TGTGCCAGCAGGGGACAGGTCTTCGATAATGAGCAGTTCTTC
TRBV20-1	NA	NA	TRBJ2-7	CSARGGRTSYEQYF	TGCAGTGCTAGAGGAGGGAGAACCTCCTACGAGCAGTACTTC
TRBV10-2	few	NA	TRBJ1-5	CASSDRGAGLQPQHF	TGCGCCAGCAGTGATCGGGGCGCGGGCCTCCAGCCCCAGCATTTT
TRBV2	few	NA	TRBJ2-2	CASSAEVTGELFF	TGTGCCAGCAGTGCCGAAGTCACCGGGGAGCTGTTTTTT
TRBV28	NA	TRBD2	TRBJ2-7	CASSLRASGGYEQYF	TGTGCCAGCAGTTTAAGGGCTAGCGGGGGCTACGAGCAGTACTTC
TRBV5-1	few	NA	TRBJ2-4	CASSLQGENIQYF	TGCGCCAGCAGCTTGCAGGGTGAAAACATTCAGTACTTC
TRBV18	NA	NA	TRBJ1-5	CASSPLSRGFGNQPQHF	TGTGCCAGCTCACCATTAAGTCGGGGATTCGGCAATCAGCCCCAGCATTTT
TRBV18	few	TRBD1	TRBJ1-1	CASSPTGVGGNTEAFF	TGTGCCAGCTCACCAACAGGGGTCGGTGGGAACACTGAAGCTTTCTTT
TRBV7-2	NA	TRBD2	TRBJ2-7	CASSLGGTSSSEQYF	TGTGCCAGCAGCTTAGGAGGGACTAGTTCTTCCGAGCAGTACTTC